Listed here are 27 T cell receptor beta chains from one sample, sequenced in a study of T cell clonality in common variable immunodeficiency. Generated by immunoSEQ multiplex PCR, the TCRdb table keeps only in-frame clones and is missing some. The specimen has about 43,000 clones, none found just once. The sample taken for sequencing was peripheral blood mononuclear cells. Every receptor here comes from a person aged 18 to 75 in good health.

This clone was counted many times. The read gets to within 3 residues of the CDR3 end, and the germline J gene fills in the rest. J is TRBJ2-5 and V is TRBV19; 7 positions match TRBD2. V was pared by 7 bases and J by 5 bases, with 7 bases of the junction left unmatched. The CDR3 contains 13 residues. Per germline, CDR1 LNHDA and CDR2 SQIVND (reference sequence). This CDR3 is CASMRGSGETQYF. The CDR3 bases that were read are TGTGCCAGTATGCGCGGGAGTGGGGAGACC.

This clone was counted between two and nine times. The read finishes 3 residues shy of the CDR3 end, and the germline J gene is used to complete it. The rearrangement uses TRBV11-3 and TRBJ1-2, with a weak D call TRBD1 (6 bases). Germline V gives CDR1 SGHNT, CDR2 YENEEA. The CDR3 is 15 residues long. CDR3 sequence reads: CASRLATGPYYGYTF. Partial CDR3 DNA: TGTGCAAGTCGCTTAGCGACAGGACCCTACTATGGC. The entire variable domain, with the rest obtained from reference TRBV11-3 and TRBJ1-2, is as follows: EAGVVQSPRYKIIEKKQPVAFWCNPISGHNTLYWYLQNLGQGPELLIRYENEEAVDDSQLPKDRFSAERLKGVDSTLKIQPAELGDSAVYLCASRLATGPYYGYTFGSGTRLTVV.

This clone has a count of ten or more. From the germline J gene comes the end of the CDR3, since the read stops 3 residues before it. The gene calls are TRBV5-1 and TRBJ1-4; the D gene is possibly TRBD1 (5 bases). V was cut by 0 bases and J by 4 bases, with 7 bases left in between. The length of the CDR3 is 14 residues. The germline V gene has CDR1 SGHRS and CDR2 YFSETQ. Here the CDR3 reads CASSLVQGNEKLFF. Partial CDR3 DNA: TGCGCCAGCAGCTTGGTGCAGGGTAATGAAAAA. Together with reference TRBV5-1 and TRBJ1-4, the CDR3 gives the full variable domain: KAGVTQTPRYLIKTRGQQVTLSCSPISGHRSVSWYQQTPGQGLQFLFEYFSETQRNKGNFPGRFSGRQFSNSRSEMNVSTLELGDSALYLCASSLVQGNEKLFFGSGTQLSVL.

At least ten counts were recorded for this clone. The read finishes 3 residues shy of the CDR3 end, and the germline J gene is used to complete it. The chain is built from TRBV20-1 and TRBJ2-7, with 7 bases matching TRBD1. This CDR3 has 14 amino acids. V lost 0 bases to trimming and J lost 4 bases; unmatched junction nucleotides: 6. The germline V gene encodes CDR1 DFQATT and CDR2 SNEGSKA (reference sequence). The sequenced CDR3 bases are TGCAGTGCTAGAGACCGGGACAGAATTTACGAG. Its protein product is CSARDRDRIYE. From start to end, the CDR3 is CSARDRDRIYEQYF.

This clone was counted many times. CDR3 bases read: TGTGCCAGCAGCCAATTACTAGTAAGGGGGCAAGAGACC. It codes for CASSQLLVRGQET. The complete CDR3 reads CASSQLLVRGQETQYF. The V gene is TRBV14, the J gene TRBJ2-5; possibly TRBD1 for D (6 bases). Sequencing ends 3 residues short of the CDR3 end; the germline J gene provides the rest. The CDR3 contains 16 residues. Trimming left V 2 bases short and J 2 bases short, with 15 bases between. The germline CDR1 and CDR2 sequences are SGHDN and FVKESK.

This clone was detected many times. The read gets to within 3 residues of the CDR3 end, and the germline J gene fills in the rest. J is TRBJ1-1 and V is TRBV5-4; a possible D gene is TRBD1 (5 bases). Germline values: CDR1 SGHNT, CDR2 YYREEE (reference sequence). The CDR3 has 15 residues. The V gene lost 0 bases and the J gene lost 0 bases, with 9 bases spanning the gap. The CDR3 DNA, read in part, is TGTGCCAGCAGCTTGGTCGGGGGGATGAACACTGAA. Its protein is CASSLVGGMNTE. The CDR3 in full is CASSLVGGMNTEAFF.

This clone came up many times. The read gets to within 3 residues of the CDR3 end, and the germline J gene fills in the rest. This sequence joins TRBV20-1 and TRBJ1-2, with TRBD1 matching over 9 bases. V shed 6 bases and J 3 bases; nucleotides not matched to a gene: 5. Germline assignment: CDR1 DFQATT and CDR2 SNEGSKA (reference sequence). The CDR3 runs to 13 residues. CDR3 amino acids: CSASTGGDYGYTF. Incomplete CDR3 DNA: TGCAGTGCCTCGACAGGGGGGGACTATGGC.

As for this clone: The read falls 3 residues short of the CDR3 end, and the missing part is taken from the germline J gene. The gene calls are TRBV7-2 and TRBJ1-2; no clear D. The CDR3 extends over 11 amino acids. Germline V gene data show CDR1 as SGHTA and CDR2 as FQGNSA. This CDR3 reads CASSYSYDYTF. CDR3 DNA, as far as it was read: TGTGCCAGCAGCTACTCTTACGAC.

This clone was found a few times. Read coverage stops 3 residues before the CDR3 terminus; the germline J gene supplies the remainder. V usage is TRBV27 and J usage is TRBJ2-7; 11 bases fit TRBD2. Germline lookup yields CDR1 MNHEY and CDR2 SMNVEV (reference sequence). The ends lost 4 bases at V and 6 bases at J; junction bases unmatched: 8. CDR3 size: 15 residues. Incomplete CDR3 DNA: TGTGCCAGCAGTTCCCTAGCGGGGGGAATGGTCGAG. Protein sequence: CASSSLAGGMVE. The complete CDR3 sequence is CASSSLAGGMVEQYF.

This clone was observed a few times. From the germline J gene comes the end of the CDR3, since the read stops 3 residues before it. The chain combines TRBV30 with TRBJ2-7; D is uncertain. Trimming removed 0 bases at V and 5 bases at J, with 5 bases between. CDR1 is GTSNPN, CDR2 SVGIG, per germline (reference sequence). CDR3 length: 11 amino acids. The CDR3 reads CAWSVAHEQYF. The sequenced CDR3 bases are TGTGCCTGGAGTGTAGCCCACGAG.

This clone has at least ten counts. The read stops 3 residues short of the end of the CDR3; the missing end is completed from the germline J gene. This chain uses TRBV20-1 with TRBJ2-1, with TRBD2 matching 9 bases. V was pared by 6 bases and J by 0 bases, with 6 bases of the junction left unmatched. This CDR3 has 15 amino acids. Germline loops: CDR1 DFQATT, CDR2 SNEGSKA (reference sequence). The DNA read from the CDR3 is TGCAGTGCCCCCATTAGCGGGAGCTCCTACAATGAG. This gives the protein CSAPISGSSYNE. The whole CDR3 is CSAPISGSSYNEQFF.

This clone showed up many times. Read coverage stops 3 residues before the CDR3 terminus; the germline J gene supplies the remainder. V is TRBV5-6 and J is TRBJ2-6, with D unclear. V was shortened by 2 bases and J by 0 bases, with 6 bases between the two germline ends. CDR1 SGHDT and CDR2 YYEEEE come from the germline V gene. This CDR3 is 15 amino acids long. CDR3: CASSFEVSGANVLTF. The sequenced part of the CDR3 DNA is TGTGCCAGCAGCTTTGAGGTCTCTGGGGCCAACGTC.

In its sample, this clone was seen many times. From the germline J gene comes the end of the CDR3, since the read stops 3 residues before it. The rearrangement joins TRBV30 to TRBJ1-5; TRBD1 is a possible D gene (6 bases). CDR1 GTSNPN and CDR2 SVGIG come from the germline V gene (reference sequence). Trimming took off 0 bases at V and 0 bases at J, with 15 bases between the two ends. The CDR3 length is 17 residues. The sequenced CDR3 bases are TGTGCCTGGAGTGTAGGGGGATGGCACTTTAGCAATCAGCCC. It yields the protein CAWSVGGWHFSNQP. The full CDR3 protein is CAWSVGGWHFSNQPQHF.

In its sample, this clone was seen many times. The CDR3 is cut off 3 residues early in the read; its end comes from the germline J gene. The chain couples TRBV14 to TRBJ1-2; TRBD1 matches 7 bases. The CDR3 extends over 13 amino acids. CDR1 and CDR2 (germline): SGHDN, FVKESK. CDR3 bases read: TGTGCCAGCAGCCAAGACAGGGGGTACGAC. Protein: CASSQDRGYD. Given in full, the CDR3 is CASSQDRGYDYTF.

This clone was seen many times. The missing CDR3 end, 3 residues past where the read stops, is filled in from the germline J gene. V gene TRBV5-1 combines with J gene TRBJ2-5; 9 positions match TRBD2. Germline lookup yields CDR1 SGHRS and CDR2 YFSETQ. Losses at the gene ends were 1 base for V and 5 bases for J; bases not matched to a gene: 9. The CDR3 loop spans 16 amino acids. CDR3 DNA, as far as it was read: TGCGCCAGCAGCTTGAGAAGCGGGGGGCCCCCGGAGACC. Translation gives CASSLRSGGPPET. The CDR3, in full, reads CASSLRSGGPPETQYF.

This clone was observed at least ten times. The read halts 3 residues ahead of the CDR3 end, with the missing end drawn from the germline J gene. This rearrangement joins TRBV29-1 to TRBJ2-6; a weak D match, TRBD1 (5 bases). The CDR3 runs 14 residues. CDR1 is SQVTM, CDR2 ANQGSEA, per germline. Trimming removed 4 bases at V and 3 bases at J, with 10 bases between. CDR3 DNA (partial): TGCAGCGTTGTCCCAGGGTTTGGGGCCAACGTC. It specifies CSVVPGFGANV. The whole CDR3 sequence reads CSVVPGFGANVLTF.

This clone was seen at least ten times. The read is 3 residues too short to cover the CDR3 end, so that end is filled in from the germline J gene. The chain has TRBV10-3 and TRBJ2-3; no clear D. Trimming removed 3 bases from V and 5 bases from J, with 6 bases in between. Germline CDR1 is ENHRY and CDR2 is SYGVKD. The CDR3 is 12 residues long. The sequenced CDR3 bases are TGTGCCATCAGTGATGGCAGAGATACG. It yields the protein CAISDGRDT. The entire CDR3 is CAISDGRDTQYF.

This clone was observed at least ten times. Read sequence stops 3 residues before the CDR3 end, and the germline J gene provides the missing end. V usage is TRBV5-1 and J usage is TRBJ2-3; D not resolved. This CDR3 contains 14 residues. V was pared by 2 bases and J by 2 bases, with 9 bases between. Germline V gene lookup returns CDR1 SGHRS and CDR2 YFSETQ. The CDR3 here is CASSFTQFTDTQYF. The DNA read from the CDR3 is TGCGCCAGCAGCTTCACACAATTCACAGATACG.

This clone was recorded at least ten times. The missing CDR3 end, 3 residues past where the read stops, is filled in from the germline J gene. This sequence joins TRBV29-1 and TRBJ1-2, with D tentatively TRBD1 (5 bases). With 5 bases removed from V and 2 bases from J, the gap between germline ends came to 9 bases. The V gene's germline CDR1 is SQVTM and CDR2 ANQGSEA. CDR3 length: 12 amino acids. The part of the CDR3 DNA that was read is TGCAGCGTTCCCCACAGGAACTATGGC. This codes for CSVPHRNYG. The entire CDR3 is CSVPHRNYGYTF.

Many counts were recorded for this clone. The read terminates 3 residues before the CDR3 end, so the remaining end is supplied by the germline J gene. This chain connects TRBV27 to TRBJ2-7; D possibly corresponds to TRBD1 (6 bases). The germline V and J ends were trimmed by 2 bases and 2 bases, with 13 bases remaining between them. The germline CDR1 and CDR2 sequences are MNHEY and SMNVEV (reference sequence). The CDR3 runs 15 residues. CDR3 bases read: TGTGCCAGCAGTTTAACACGACAGGCCGCCTACGAG. Its translation is CASSLTRQAAYE. The full CDR3 sequence reads CASSLTRQAAYEQYF.

This clone was picked up a small number of times. The read stops 3 residues short of the end of the CDR3; the missing end is completed from the germline J gene. The chain uses TRBV29-1 and TRBJ1-2; TRBD1 might be the D (6 bases). Looked up from germline, CDR1 is SQVTM and CDR2 is ANQGSEA. The CDR3 extends over 13 amino acids. Trimming pared 0 bases from V and 7 bases from J, leaving 12 bases between. The CDR3 bases that were read are TGCAGCGTTGAAGATCCTGGCAGGGGTGGC. Encoded protein: CSVEDPGRGG. The complete CDR3 sequence is CSVEDPGRGGYTF.

This clone was detected many times. The read halts 3 residues ahead of the CDR3 end, with the missing end drawn from the germline J gene. The chain links TRBV20-1 to TRBJ2-2; 11 bases fit TRBD1. In germline, CDR1 is DFQATT, CDR2 SNEGSKA (reference sequence). The CDR3 length is 17 residues. CDR3 DNA (partial): TGCAGTGCTAGAGGGACAGGGGGCTATACAACTAATGAAAAG. As protein: CSARGTGGYTTNEK. In full, the CDR3 reads CSARGTGGYTTNEKLFF.

This clone was seen many times. The read gets to within 3 residues of the CDR3 end, and the germline J gene fills in the rest. The V and J genes are TRBV12-3 or TRBV12-4 and TRBJ2-5, with unresolved D. The CDR3 is 13 amino acids. Trimming shortened V by 3 bases and J by 2 bases, and 7 bases separated the two germline ends. The CDR3 DNA, read in part, is TGTGCCAGCAGTTTCCCGGGTCAAGAGACC. As protein: CASSFPGQET. The entire CDR3 sequence reads CASSFPGQETQYF.

This clone was counted at least ten times. The observed sequence ends 3 residues before the CDR3 terminus, with the missing tail filled in from the germline J gene. This chain uses TRBV7-2 with TRBJ1-3, with a tentative D call TRBD1 (6 bases). CDR3 size: 15 residues. Per germline, CDR1 SGHTA and CDR2 FQGNSA. Trimming left V 1 base short and J 3 bases short, with 10 bases between. Partial CDR3 DNA: TGTGCCAGCAGCTTAGGGACAGCTTATGGAAACACC. Protein product: CASSLGTAYGNT. The whole CDR3 sequence is CASSLGTAYGNTIYF.

This clone was seen repeatedly, ten times or more. The CDR3 is cut off 3 residues early in the read; its end comes from the germline J gene. V usage is TRBV5-1 and J usage is TRBJ1-1; D unresolved. Germline-derived CDR1 and CDR2 are SGHRS and YFSETQ. Trimming stripped 0 bases from V and 0 bases from J, with 9 bases between. The CDR3 sequence is 15 residues long. CDR3 DNA, as far as it was read: TGCGCCAGCAGCTTGGGAGTCAGTTTGAACACTGAA. This translates into CASSLGVSLNTE. The entire CDR3 protein is CASSLGVSLNTEAFF.

At least ten counts were recorded for this clone. The read terminates 3 residues ahead of where the CDR3 ends, so the germline J gene completes it. The chain joins TRBV5-1 to TRBJ2-3; 7 bases are shared with TRBD1. The germline gives CDR1 SGHRS, CDR2 YFSETQ. This CDR3 has 15 amino acids. V lost 0 bases, J lost 6 bases, and 7 bases stayed unmatched. The CDR3 DNA, read in part, is TGCGCCAGCAGCTTGGGGACAGGCAAACATGATACG. Its protein product is CASSLGTGKHDT. The complete CDR3 sequence is CASSLGTGKHDTQYF.

This clone was detected many times. Read coverage stops 3 residues before the CDR3 terminus; the germline J gene supplies the remainder. The genes are TRBV7-9 and TRBJ1-5; the match to TRBD1 covers 9 bases. V trimming: 5 bases; J trimming: 6 bases; junction bases outside the gene matches: 5. The CDR3 is 14 amino acids. Looked up from germline, CDR1 is SEHNR and CDR2 is FQNEAQ (reference sequence). CDR3 residues: CASSIGTGTQPQHF. The CDR3 bases that were read are TGTGCCAGCAGCATTGGGACAGGGACTCAGCCC.